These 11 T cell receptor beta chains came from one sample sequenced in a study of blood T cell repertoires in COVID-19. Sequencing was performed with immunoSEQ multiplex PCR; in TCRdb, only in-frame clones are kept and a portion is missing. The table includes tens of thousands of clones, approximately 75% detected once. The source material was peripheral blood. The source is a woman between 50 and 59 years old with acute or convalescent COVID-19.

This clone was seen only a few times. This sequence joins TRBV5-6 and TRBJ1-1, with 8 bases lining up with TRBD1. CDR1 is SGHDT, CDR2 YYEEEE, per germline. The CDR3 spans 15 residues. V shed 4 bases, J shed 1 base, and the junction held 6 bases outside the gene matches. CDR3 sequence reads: CASSPRGRKNTEAFF. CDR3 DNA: TGTGCCAGCAGCCCCAGGGGGCGTAAGAACACTGAAGCTTTCTTT.

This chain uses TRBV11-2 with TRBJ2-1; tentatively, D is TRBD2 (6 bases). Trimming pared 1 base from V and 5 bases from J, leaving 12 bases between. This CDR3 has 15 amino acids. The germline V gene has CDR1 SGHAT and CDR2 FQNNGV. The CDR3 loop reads CASSLAGSGNNEQFF. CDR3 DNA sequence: TGTGCCAGCAGCTTAGCCGGTAGCGGTAACAATGAGCAGTTCTTC.

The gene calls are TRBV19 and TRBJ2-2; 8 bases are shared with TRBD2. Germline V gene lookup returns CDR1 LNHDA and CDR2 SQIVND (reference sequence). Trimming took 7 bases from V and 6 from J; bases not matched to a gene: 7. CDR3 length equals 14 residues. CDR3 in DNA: TGTGCCAGTACAGGGCTAGCGGGTGCCGGGGAGCTGTTTTTT. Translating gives CASTGLAGAGELFF. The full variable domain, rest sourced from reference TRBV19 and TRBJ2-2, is DGGITQSPKYLFRKEGQNVTLSCEQNLNHDAMYWYRQDPGQGLRLIYYSQIVNDFQKGDIAEGYSVSREKKESFPLTVTSAQKNPTAFYLCASTGLAGAGELFFGEGSRLTVL.

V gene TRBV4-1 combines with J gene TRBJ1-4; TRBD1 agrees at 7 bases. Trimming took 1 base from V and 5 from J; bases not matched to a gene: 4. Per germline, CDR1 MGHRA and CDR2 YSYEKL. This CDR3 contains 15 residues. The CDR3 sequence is CASSQGDSQNEKLFF. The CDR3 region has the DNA TGCGCCAGCAGCCAAGGGGACAGTCAAAATGAAAAACTGTTTTTT.

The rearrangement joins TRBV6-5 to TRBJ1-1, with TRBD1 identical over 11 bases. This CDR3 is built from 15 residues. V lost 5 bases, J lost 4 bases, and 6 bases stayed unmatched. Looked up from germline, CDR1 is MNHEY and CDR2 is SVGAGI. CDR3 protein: CASSRPGTGGTEAFF. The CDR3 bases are TGTGCCAGCAGTCGACCGGGGACAGGGGGCACTGAAGCTTTCTTT.

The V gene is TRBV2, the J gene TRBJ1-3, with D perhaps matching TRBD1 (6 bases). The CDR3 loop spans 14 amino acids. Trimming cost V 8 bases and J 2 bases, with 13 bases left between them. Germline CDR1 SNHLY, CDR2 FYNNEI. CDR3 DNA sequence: TGTGCCAGCCGGCCAGGGGCGGCTGGAAACACCATATATTTT. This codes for CASRPGAAGNTIYF.

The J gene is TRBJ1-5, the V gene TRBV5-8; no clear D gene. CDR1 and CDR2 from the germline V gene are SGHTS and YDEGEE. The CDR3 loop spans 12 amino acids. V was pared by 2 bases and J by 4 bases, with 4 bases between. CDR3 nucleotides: TGTGCCAGCAGCTTCCCAAATCAGCCCCAGCATTTT. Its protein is CASSFPNQPQHF.

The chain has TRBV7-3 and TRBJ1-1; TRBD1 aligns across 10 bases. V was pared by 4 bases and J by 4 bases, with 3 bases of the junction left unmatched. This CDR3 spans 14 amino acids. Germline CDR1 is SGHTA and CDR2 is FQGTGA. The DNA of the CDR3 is TGTGCCAGCAGCTCGACAGGGGGCATCACTGAAGCTTTCTTT. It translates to CASSSTGGITEAFF.

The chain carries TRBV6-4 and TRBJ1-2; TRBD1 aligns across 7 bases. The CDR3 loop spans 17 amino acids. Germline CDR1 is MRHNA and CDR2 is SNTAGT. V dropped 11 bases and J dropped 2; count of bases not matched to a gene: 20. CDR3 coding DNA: TGTGCCCTATCCCACCCTCTCCTACAGGGGTGGAACTATGGCTACACCTTC. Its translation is CALSHPLLQGWNYGYTF.

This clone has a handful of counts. The CDR3 is CASSILSTMNTEAFF. The CDR3 nucleotides are TGTGCCAGTAGTATCCTATCTACCATGAACACTGAAGCTTTCTTT. The V call is TRBV19, the J call TRBJ1-1; D is ambiguous. The V and J ends lost 3 bases and 0 bases respectively, with 11 bases between them. CDR3 length equals 15 residues. The germline CDR1 and CDR2 sequences are LNHDA and SQIVND (reference sequence).

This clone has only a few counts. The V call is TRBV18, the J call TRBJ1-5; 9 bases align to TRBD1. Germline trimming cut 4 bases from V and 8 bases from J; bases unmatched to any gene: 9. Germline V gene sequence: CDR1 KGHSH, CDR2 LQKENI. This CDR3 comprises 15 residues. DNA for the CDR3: TGTGCCAGCTCACTAACGGACAGGGGAGGTGAGCCCCAGCATTTT. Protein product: CASSLTDRGGEPQHF.